Below are 3 T cell receptor beta chains sequenced from a single sample in a study of T cells in Graves' hyperthyroidism and ophthalmopathy. Amplification targeted TCR beta CDR3 regions from RNA transcripts. A set of HTBI primers served as the primers for a first-round RT-PCR of the TCR CDR3. TCRdb itself ran the multiplex PCR reads through MiXCR, one entry per CDR3 protein. Of fewer than 750,000 distinct CDR3 sequences listed, about 15% are singletons. Sequencing was carried out using blood. These receptors were collected from a woman aged 45-59 years with Graves' ophthalmopathy.

The chain joins TRBV15 to TRBJ2-7, with 10 bases fitting TRBD1. Germline V lookup: CDR1 LNHNV, CDR2 YYDKDF (reference sequence). The CDR3 covers 15 residues. After removal of 1 base from V and 7 bases from J, the junction contained 7 bases not matched to a gene. CDR3 protein: CATSRGDRGRGEQYF. The CDR3 DNA is TGTGCCACCAGCAGAGGTGACAGGGGGCGGGGTGAGCAGTACTTC.

This chain links TRBV15 with TRBJ1-5; TRBD1 might be the D (6 bases). The CDR3 is 15 amino acids. Between the trimmed V and J ends, which lost 0 bases and 3 bases, there was a span of 9 bases. Germline V CDR1 and CDR2: LNHNV, YYDKDF (reference sequence). The CDR3 region is CATSREGALNQPQHF. The CDR3 coding sequence is TGTGCCACCAGCAGAGAGGGGGCACTCAATCAGCCCCAGCATTTT.

Only a few counts were recorded for this clonotype. The chain combines TRBV7-8 with TRBJ1-2; D remains unclear. CDR1 is SGHVS, CDR2 FQNEAQ, per germline. The V end was cut by 5 bases, the J end by 1 base, with 11 bases between. This CDR3 has 14 amino acids. CDR3 in amino acids: CASSPDPFNYGYTF. CDR3 nucleotide sequence: TGTGCCAGCAGCCCAGACCCGTTTAACTATGGCTACACCTTC.